The present T cell receptor (beta chain) was sequenced within a study of CD8 T cells in ankylosing spondylitis. General study findings and limits: Disease-linked clones had a CD8+ phenotype and relatively low frequency in peripheral blood. Reportedly, significant enrichment of disease-linked clones occurred in matched ankylosing spondylitis synovial fluid. For ankylosing spondylitis blood, a TCR beta motif of 8 or 9 highly homologous variants appeared characteristic.

Trimming took off 6 bases at V and 0 bases at J, with 9 bases between the two ends. The CDR3 has 13 residues. The V gene's germline CDR1 is SEHNR and CDR2 FQNEAQ (reference sequence). This clonotype appeared a few times. Its matching antigen is unknown. Quantitative barcoded 5'-RACE was used to prepare TCR beta libraries. In TCRdb, the 5' RACE reads were re-called with MiXCR into one record per CDR3 protein. The sample carries about 800,000 distinct CDR3 sequences, around 11% recorded once. The receptor was isolated from a male donor with ankylosing spondylitis. The sequencing input was blood, either unsorted or a sorted T cell fraction (not recorded which). The V call is TRBV7-9, the J call TRBJ2-7; D unresolved. This CDR3 is CASRLGSSYEQYF. CDR3 coding DNA: TGTGCCAGCAGATTGGGGTCCTCCTACGAGCAGTACTTC. Full variable domain (outside the CDR3, taken from reference TRBV7-9 and TRBJ2-7): DTGVSQNPRHKITKRGQNVTFRCDPISEHNRLYWYRQTLGQGPEFLTYFQNEAQLEKSRLLSDRFSAERPKGSFSTLEIQRTEQGDSAMYLCASRLGSSYEQYFGPGTRLTVT.